The source of this T cell receptor beta chain is a study of blood T cell repertoires in COVID-19. This clone has a single count. The table came from immunoSEQ multiplex PCR; TCRdb's copy has only in-frame clones and leaves some out. Of under 350,000 clones in the sample, 83% were seen once. The TCR comes from a woman in her forties or fifties who had recovered from COVID-19. Sequences were obtained from peripheral blood.

The CDR3 DNA reads as TGTGCCAGCAGCTTGGGGCAGGGGATGGACAATGAGCAGTTCTTC. This codes for CASSLGQGMDNEQFF. This chain joins TRBV11-1 and TRBJ2-1, with a weak D call TRBD1 (6 bases). The length of the CDR3 is 15 residues. Germline V CDR1 and CDR2: SGHAT, FQDESV (reference sequence). Trimming cost V 3 bases and J 5 bases, with 14 bases left between them. The full variable domain, in which reference TRBV11-1 and TRBJ2-1 provide the parts outside the CDR3, is EAEVAQSPRYKITEKSQAVAFWCDPISGHATLYWYRQILGQGPELLVQFQDESVVDDSQLPKDRFSAERLKGVDSTLKIQPAELGDSAMYLCASSLGQGMDNEQFFGPGTRLTVL.